This T cell receptor (beta chain) was recovered during a study of T cells in Graves' hyperthyroidism and ophthalmopathy (dated by TCRdb to about 2019). For context, the study as a whole: Peripheral blood samples were taken at initial diagnosis, before any treatment was given. To identify distinguishing TCR V-J signatures, a discovery cohort of around 100 patients was used, comprising roughly 45 with Graves' ophthalmopathy and approximately 58 with stable Graves' hyperthyroidism. Whether ophthalmopathy could be predicted prospectively was tested in an independent validation cohort made up of about 18 hyperthyroidism patients plus 17 patients who later progressed to ophthalmopathy. In addition, the study compared T-cell repertoires in thyroid tissue and in blood from roughly 6 Graves' hyperthyroidism patients. According to the paper, TCR Vbeta CDR3 sequencing was carried out on over 130 peripheral blood samples, which came from 40 to 45 ophthalmopathy, around 74 hyperthyroidism and approximately 17 progressor patients. The approximately 100 discovery patients were divided at random into training and test sets in a 7:3 ratio. Once sampling was done, hyperthyroidism patients were given methimazole at a starting dose of 30 mg daily, whereas ophthalmopathy patients were given high-dose intravenous methylprednisolone.

V ends up 5 bases short and J 4 bases short, with an unmatched junction base count of 10. From a lookup of the germline V gene, CDR1 and CDR2 are SGHVS and FQNEAQ. From cysteine to phenylalanine, the CDR3 is 16 amino acids long. The entry retains the CDR3 DNA only, 48 bases that are in frame from base 1. The TCR beta CDR3 regions were amplified from RNA transcripts. For the first round of RT-PCR on the TCR CDR3, the HTBI primer set was used together with the Qiagen OneStep RT-PCR kit. The libraries were constructed in a second round of multiplex PCR and then size-selected and purified. Paired-end sequencing of the libraries was performed with 100 bp reads on an Illumina HiSeq2000. The paper's processing steps were these. SOAPnuke was used to process the raw data, removing reads that contained adapters or uncalled bases, had a mean Phred below 15, or lacked an exact match to the constant primer or identifier. High-quality paired reads were merged using COPE v1.2.5, and each unique nucleotide sequence was defined as a clonotype. Clonotypes were aligned to IMGT TRBV, TRBD and TRBJ reference segments using MiTCR v1.1. The analysis was restricted to V-J combinations with a frequency above 0.0001, which together covered roughly 99% of the repertoires. A TCS score was defined as the ratio between F50 (clonal expansion) and ExV (chaos), using BLOSUM62-based TCRdist between CDR3 peptides within each V-J. Welch's t-statistics and random forest reduced fewer than 600 V-J features to roughly 13, which were used in a naive Bayes classifier (R e1071). TCRdb took the public reads, trimmed them with fastp at Q25, ran MiXCR for clone calling and kept in-frame beta chains. Entries are consolidated by CDR3 protein sequence, retaining the most common genes and DNA. None of the V and J calls come from the authors' own analysis; TCRdb made them. The sample table lists roughly 500,000 distinct CDR3 sequences, 16% of them with a count of one. Together, the top ten hold 29% of the sample.

Summary of the overall study and its limitations: In validation, progression to ophthalmopathy was predicted by the model with 70.59% sensitivity and roughly 72% specificity, a median of roughly six months before onset. Most expanded thyroid clonotypes (frequency above 0.001) were also found in blood, which suggests that blood repertoires may mirror thyroid immune responses. Ophthalmopathy was separated from stable hyperthyroidism by a 13 V-J signature model, with approximately 90% sensitivity and 81% to 83% specificity obtained in cross-validation and 80%/75% obtained in testing. No statistical method was used to set the sample size in advance, and investigators knew the group allocation.

Ophthalmopathy patients had moderately to severely active disease, Clinical Activity Score of at least 3, NOSPECS grade of at least 4, and duration under 3 months. Any patient with an uncontrolled infection, another autoimmune disease, pregnancy or lactation was excluded. Diagnoses were established on the basis of clinical symptoms, serum thyroxine and TRAb, thyroid ultrasound, and orbital computed tomography. Ficoll-Paque density gradient centrifugation was used to isolate PBMCs from approximately 11 ml of fresh peripheral blood. Total RNA was extracted using Trizol reagent, and RNA quality was assessed on an Agilent 2100 Bioanalyzer. This clonotype was seen more than once but under ten times. Which antigen it targets is not known. There are no base qualities to consult, and no much larger clone falls within one base.

This TCR came from a woman aged 25 to 39 with Graves' ophthalmopathy. Sample: blood. The chain uses TRBV7-8 and TRBJ2-2; 7 bases in between match TRBD2. The CDR3 protein: CASSPGRVAGTGELFF. The DNA is as follows: TGTGCCAGCAGCCCGGGGAGGGTAGCGGGCACCGGGGAGCTGTTTTTT. This CDR3, with the reference TRBV7-8 and TRBJ2-2 proteins standing in past its ends, gives the full variable domain GAGVSQSPRYKVAKRGQDVALRCDPISGHVSLFWYQQALGQGPEFLTYFQNEAQLDKSGLPSDRFFAERPEGSVSTLKIQRTQQEDSAVYLCASSPGRVAGTGELFFGEGSRLTVL.